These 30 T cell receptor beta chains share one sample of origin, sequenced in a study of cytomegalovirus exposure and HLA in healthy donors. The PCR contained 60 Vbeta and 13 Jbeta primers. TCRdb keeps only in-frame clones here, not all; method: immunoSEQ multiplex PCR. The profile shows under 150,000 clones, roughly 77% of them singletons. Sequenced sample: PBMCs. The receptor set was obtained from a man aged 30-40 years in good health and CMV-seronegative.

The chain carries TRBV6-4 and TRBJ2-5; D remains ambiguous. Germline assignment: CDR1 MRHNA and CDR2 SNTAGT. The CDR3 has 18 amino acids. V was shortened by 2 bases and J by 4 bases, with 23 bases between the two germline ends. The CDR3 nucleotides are TGTGCCAGCAGTGACATCTGGTCTAACCCTAATGGCGGAGAGACCCAGTACTTC. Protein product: CASSDIWSNPNGGETQYF.

The CDR3 nucleotides are TGCAGCGTTGATTGGGGGGTCACAGATACGCAGTATTTT. Translated: CSVDWGVTDTQYF. The chain uses TRBV29-1 and TRBJ2-3, with a weak D call TRBD2 (6 bases). The germline V gene encodes CDR1 SQVTM and CDR2 ANQGSEA. V lost 3 bases and J 2 bases, leaving 9 bases between the germline ends. This CDR3 comprises 13 residues.

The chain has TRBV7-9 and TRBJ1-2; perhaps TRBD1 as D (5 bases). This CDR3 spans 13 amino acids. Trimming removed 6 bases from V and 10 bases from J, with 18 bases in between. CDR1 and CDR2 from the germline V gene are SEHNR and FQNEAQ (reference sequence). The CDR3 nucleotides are TGTGCCAGCAGTCAAACAGGTCAAGATGCCTACACCTTC. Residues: CASSQTGQDAYTF.

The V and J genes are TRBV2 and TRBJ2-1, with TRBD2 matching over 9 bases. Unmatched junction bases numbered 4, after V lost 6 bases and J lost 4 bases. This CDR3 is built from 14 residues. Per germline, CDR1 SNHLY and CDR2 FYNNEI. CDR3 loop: CASRAGGAYNEQFF. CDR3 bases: TGTGCCAGCAGGGCGGGGGGGGCGTACAATGAGCAGTTCTTC.

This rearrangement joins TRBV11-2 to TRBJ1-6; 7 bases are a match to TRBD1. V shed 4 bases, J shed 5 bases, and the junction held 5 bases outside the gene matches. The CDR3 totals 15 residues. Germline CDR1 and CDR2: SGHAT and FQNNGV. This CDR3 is CASSSRTGDNSPLHF. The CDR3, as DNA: TGTGCCAGCAGCTCCCGGACAGGAGATAATTCACCCCTCCACTTT. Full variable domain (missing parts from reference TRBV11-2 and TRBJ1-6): EAGVAQSPRYKIIEKRQSVAFWCNPISGHATLYWYQQILGQGPKLLIQFQNNGVVDDSQLPKDRFSAERLKGVDSTLKIQPAKLEDSAVYLCASSSRTGDNSPLHFGNGTRLTVT.

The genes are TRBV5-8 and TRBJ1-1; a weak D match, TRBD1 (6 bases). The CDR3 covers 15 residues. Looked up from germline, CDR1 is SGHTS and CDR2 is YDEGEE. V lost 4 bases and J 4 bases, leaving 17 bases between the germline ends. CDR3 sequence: CASSLTAGASTEAFF. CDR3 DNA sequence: TGTGCCAGCAGCCTCACAGCGGGGGCAAGCACTGAAGCTTTCTTT.

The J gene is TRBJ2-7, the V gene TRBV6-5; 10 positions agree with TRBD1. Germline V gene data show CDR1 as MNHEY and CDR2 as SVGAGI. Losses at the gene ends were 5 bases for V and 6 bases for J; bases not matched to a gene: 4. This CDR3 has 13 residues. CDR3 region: CASSRQGACEQYF. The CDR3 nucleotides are TGTGCCAGCAGTCGACAGGGGGCTTGCGAGCAGTACTTC.

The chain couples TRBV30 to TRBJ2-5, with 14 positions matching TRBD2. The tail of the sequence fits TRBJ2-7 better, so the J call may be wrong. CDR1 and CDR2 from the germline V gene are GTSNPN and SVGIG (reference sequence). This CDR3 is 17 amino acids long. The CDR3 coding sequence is TGTGCCTGGAGTGTATACCTGACTAGCGGGAGGGCCTACGAGCAGTACTTC. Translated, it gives CAWSVYLTSGRAYEQYF.

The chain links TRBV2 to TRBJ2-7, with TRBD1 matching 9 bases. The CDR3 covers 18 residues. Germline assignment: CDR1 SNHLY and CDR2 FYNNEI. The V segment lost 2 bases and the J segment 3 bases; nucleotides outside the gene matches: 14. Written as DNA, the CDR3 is TGTGCCAGCAGTGAACTGGGACAGGGCGTTTTTTCGGTCTACGAGCAGTACTTC. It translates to CASSELGQGVFSVYEQYF.

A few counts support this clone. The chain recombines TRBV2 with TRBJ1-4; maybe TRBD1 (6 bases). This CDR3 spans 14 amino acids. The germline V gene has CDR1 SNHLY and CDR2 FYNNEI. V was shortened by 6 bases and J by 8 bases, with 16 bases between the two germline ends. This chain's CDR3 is CASSGRGAGEKLFF. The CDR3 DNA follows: TGTGCCAGCAGCGGACGGGGGGCGGGAGAAAAACTGTTTTTT.

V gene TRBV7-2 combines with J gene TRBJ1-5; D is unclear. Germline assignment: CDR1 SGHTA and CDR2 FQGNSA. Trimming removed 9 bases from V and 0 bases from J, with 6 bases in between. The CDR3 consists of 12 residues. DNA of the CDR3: TGTGCCAGTAAACTTAGCAATCAGCCCCAGCATTTT. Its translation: CASKLSNQPQHF.

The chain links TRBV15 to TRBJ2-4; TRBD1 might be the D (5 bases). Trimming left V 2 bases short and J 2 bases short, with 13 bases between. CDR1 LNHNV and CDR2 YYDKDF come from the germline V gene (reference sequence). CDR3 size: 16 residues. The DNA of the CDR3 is TGTGCCACCAGCAGAAAAGGGGTTCTAACCAAAAACATTCAGTACTTC. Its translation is CATSRKGVLTKNIQYF.

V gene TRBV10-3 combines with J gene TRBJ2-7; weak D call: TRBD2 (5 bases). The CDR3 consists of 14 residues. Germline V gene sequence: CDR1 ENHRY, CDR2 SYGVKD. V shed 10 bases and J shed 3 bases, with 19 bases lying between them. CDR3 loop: CATGERKGNYEQYF. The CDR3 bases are TGTGCCACGGGTGAGCGGAAAGGGAACTACGAGCAGTACTTC.

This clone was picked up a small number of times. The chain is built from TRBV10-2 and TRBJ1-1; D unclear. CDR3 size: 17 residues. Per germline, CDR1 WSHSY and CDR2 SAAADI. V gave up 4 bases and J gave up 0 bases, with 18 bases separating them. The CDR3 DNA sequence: TGCGCCAGCAGTGGGACGGAGGCAGTAAACATGAACACTGAAGCTTTCTTT. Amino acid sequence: CASSGTEAVNMNTEAFF.

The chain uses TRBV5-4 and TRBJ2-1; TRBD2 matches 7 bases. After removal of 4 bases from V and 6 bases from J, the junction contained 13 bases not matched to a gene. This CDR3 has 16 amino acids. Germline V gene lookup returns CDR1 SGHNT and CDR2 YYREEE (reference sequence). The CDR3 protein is CASSPIDWGGTNEQFF. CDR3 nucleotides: TGTGCCAGCAGCCCTATTGATTGGGGGGGTACCAATGAGCAGTTCTTC.

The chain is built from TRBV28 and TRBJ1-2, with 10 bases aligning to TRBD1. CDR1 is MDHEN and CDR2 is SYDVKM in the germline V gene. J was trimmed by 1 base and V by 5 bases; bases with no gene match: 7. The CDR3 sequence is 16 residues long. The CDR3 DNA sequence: TGTGCCAGCAGTACTCCCGGGACAGGGGTTAACTATGGCTACACCTTC. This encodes CASSTPGTGVNYGYTF.

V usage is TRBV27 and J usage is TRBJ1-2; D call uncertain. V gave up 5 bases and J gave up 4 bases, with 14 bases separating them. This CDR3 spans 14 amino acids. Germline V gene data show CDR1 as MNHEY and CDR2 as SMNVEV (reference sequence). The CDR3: CASSRETPGYGYTF. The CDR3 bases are TGTGCCAGCAGTCGCGAGACACCAGGCTATGGCTACACCTTC.

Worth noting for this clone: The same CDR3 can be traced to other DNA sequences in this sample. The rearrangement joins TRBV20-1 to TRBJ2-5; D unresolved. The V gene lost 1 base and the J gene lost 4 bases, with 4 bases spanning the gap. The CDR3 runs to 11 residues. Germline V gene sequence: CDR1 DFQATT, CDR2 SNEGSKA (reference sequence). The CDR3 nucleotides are TGCAGTGCTAGAGCGGGAGAGACCCAGTACTTC. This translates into CSARAGETQYF.

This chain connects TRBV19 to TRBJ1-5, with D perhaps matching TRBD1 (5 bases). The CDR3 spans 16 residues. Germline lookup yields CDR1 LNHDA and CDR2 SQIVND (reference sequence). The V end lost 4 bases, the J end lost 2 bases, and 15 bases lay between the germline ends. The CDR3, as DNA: TGTGCCAGTAGTAACTCTGGGGCGGCAGGCAATCAGCCCCAGCATTTT. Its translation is CASSNSGAAGNQPQHF.

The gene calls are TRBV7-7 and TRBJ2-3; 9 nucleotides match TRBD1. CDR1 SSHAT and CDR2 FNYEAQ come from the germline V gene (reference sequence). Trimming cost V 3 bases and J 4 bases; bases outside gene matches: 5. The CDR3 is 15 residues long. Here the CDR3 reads CASSLGTGISDTQYF. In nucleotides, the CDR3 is TGTGCCAGCAGCTTGGGGACAGGGATATCAGATACGCAGTATTTT.

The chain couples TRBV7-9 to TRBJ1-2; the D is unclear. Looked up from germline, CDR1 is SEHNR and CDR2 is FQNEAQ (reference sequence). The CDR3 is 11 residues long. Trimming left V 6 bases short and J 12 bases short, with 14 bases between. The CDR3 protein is CASSLGLVNTF. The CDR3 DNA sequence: TGTGCCAGCAGTCTAGGTCTGGTCAACACCTTC.

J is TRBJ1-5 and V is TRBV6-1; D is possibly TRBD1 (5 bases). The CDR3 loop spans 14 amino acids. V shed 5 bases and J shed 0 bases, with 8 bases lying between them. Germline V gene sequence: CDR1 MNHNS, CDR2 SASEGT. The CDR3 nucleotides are TGTGCCAGCAGTCCAGGGATTAGCAATCAGCCCCAGCATTTT. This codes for CASSPGISNQPQHF.

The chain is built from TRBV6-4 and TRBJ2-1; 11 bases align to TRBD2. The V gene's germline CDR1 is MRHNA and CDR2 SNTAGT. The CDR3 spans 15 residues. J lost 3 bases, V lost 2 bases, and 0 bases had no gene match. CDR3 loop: CASSDGTSGYNEQFF. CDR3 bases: TGTGCCAGCAGTGACGGGACTAGCGGCTACAATGAGCAGTTCTTC.

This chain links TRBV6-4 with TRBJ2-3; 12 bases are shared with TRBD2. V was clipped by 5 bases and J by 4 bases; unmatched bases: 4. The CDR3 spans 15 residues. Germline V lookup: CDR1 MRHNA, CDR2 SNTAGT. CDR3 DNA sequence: TGTGCCAGCAGTCCTCTAGCGGGGGGGTCAGATACGCAGTATTTT. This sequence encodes CASSPLAGGSDTQYF.

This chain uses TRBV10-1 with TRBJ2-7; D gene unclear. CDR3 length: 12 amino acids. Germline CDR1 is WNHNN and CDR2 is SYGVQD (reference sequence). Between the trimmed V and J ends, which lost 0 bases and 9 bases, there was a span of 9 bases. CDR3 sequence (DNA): TGCGCCAGCAGTGAGTCGAAGTTCGGGCAGTACTTC. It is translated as CASSESKFGQYF.

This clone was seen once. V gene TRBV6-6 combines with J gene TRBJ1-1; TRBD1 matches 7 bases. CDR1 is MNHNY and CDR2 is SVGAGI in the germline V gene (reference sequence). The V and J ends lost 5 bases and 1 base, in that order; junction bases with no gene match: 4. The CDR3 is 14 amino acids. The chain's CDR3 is CASSTDRTNTEAFF. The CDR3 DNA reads TGTGCCAGCAGTACGGACAGGACGAACACTGAAGCTTTCTTT.

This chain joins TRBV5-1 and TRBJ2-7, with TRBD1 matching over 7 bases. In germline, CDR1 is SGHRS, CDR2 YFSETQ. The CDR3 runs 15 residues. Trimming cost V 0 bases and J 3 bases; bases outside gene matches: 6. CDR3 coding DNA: TGCGCCAGCAGCTTGGAGGGGGCGATATTCTACGAGCAGTACTTC. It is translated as CASSLEGAIFYEQYF.

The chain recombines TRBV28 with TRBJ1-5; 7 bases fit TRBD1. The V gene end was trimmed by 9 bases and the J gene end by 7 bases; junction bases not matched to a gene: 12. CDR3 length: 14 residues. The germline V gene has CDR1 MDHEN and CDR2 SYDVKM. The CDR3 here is CASNPPTGIQPQHF. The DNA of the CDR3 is TGTGCCAGTAACCCCCCGACAGGGATCCAGCCCCAGCATTTT.

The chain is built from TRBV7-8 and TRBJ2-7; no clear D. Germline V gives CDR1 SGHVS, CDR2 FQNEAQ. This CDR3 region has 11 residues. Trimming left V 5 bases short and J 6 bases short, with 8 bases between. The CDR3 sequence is CASSPRSEQYF. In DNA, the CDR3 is TGTGCCAGCAGCCCTAGGTCCGAGCAGTACTTC.

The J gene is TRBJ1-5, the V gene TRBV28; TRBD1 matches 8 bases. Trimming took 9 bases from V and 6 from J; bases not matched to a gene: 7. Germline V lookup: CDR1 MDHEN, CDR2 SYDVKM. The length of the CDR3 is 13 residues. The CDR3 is CASSWTGFQPQHF. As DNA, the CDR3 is TGTGCCAGTTCCTGGACAGGGTTTCAGCCCCAGCATTTT.